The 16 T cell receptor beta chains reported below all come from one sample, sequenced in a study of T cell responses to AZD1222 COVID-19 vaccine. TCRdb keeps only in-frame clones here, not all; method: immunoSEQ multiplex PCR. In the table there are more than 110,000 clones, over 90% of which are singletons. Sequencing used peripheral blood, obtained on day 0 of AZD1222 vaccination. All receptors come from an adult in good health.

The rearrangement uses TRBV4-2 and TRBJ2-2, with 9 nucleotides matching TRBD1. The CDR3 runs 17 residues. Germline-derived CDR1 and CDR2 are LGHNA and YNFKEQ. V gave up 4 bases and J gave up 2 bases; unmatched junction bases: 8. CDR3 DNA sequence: TGTGCCAGCAGCCTACAGGGGGCGCGACCTAACACCGGGGAGCTGTTTTTT. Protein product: CASSLQGARPNTGELFF.

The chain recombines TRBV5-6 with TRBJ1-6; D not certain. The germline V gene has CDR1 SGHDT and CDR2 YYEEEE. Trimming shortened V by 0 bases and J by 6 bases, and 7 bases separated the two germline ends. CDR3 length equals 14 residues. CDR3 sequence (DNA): TGTGCCAGCAGCTTGGTTGACTCTAATTCACCCCTCCACTTT. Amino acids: CASSLVDSNSPLHF. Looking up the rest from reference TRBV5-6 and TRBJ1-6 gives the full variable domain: DAGVTQSPTHLIKTRGQQVTLRCSPKSGHDTVSWYQQALGQGPQFIFQYYEEEERQRGNFPDRFSGHQFPNYSSELNVNALLLGDSALYLCASSLVDSNSPLHFGNGTRLTVT.

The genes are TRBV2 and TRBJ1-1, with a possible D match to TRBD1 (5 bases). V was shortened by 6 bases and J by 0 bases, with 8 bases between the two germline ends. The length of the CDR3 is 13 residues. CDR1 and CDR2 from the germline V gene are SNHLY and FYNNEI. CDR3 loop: CASSGQVNTEAFF. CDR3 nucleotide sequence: TGTGCCAGCAGCGGACAAGTGAACACTGAAGCTTTCTTT.

CDR3 sequence reads: CASSYRGTEVHEQYF. The CDR3 nucleotides read TGTGCCAGCAGCTATAGGGGAACGGAGGTCCACGAGCAGTACTTC. The chain joins TRBV3-1 (or the pseudogene TRBV3-2) to TRBJ2-7; either TRBD1 or TRBD2 may fit D (5 bases each). Deletions cut 5 bases from V and 5 bases from J, with 19 bases between. Germline CDR1 and CDR2: LGHDT and YNNKEL (reference sequence). The CDR3 spans 15 residues.

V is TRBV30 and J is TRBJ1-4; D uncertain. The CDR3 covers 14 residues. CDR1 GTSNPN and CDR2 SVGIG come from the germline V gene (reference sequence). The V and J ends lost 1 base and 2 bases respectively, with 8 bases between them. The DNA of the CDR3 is TGTGCCTGGAGTGGAGGGCGGACTAATGAAAAACTGTTTTTT. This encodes CAWSGGRTNEKLFF.

CDR3 nucleotide sequence: TGTGCCAGCAGCTTATCTGGGACAGGGAACGAGCAGTACTTC. It specifies CASSLSGTGNEQYF. The J gene is TRBJ2-7, the V gene TRBV11-2, with 9 bases identical to TRBD1. V gave up 2 bases and J gave up 5 bases; unmatched junction bases: 4. Germline-derived CDR1 and CDR2 are SGHAT and FQNNGV. This CDR3 is built from 14 residues.

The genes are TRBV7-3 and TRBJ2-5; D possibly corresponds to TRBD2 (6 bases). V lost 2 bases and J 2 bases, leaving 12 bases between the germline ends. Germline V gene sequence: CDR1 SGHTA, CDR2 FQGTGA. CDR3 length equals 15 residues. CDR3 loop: CASSLSGGLQETQYF. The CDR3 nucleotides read TGTGCCAGCAGCTTATCGGGCGGACTACAAGAGACCCAGTACTTC.

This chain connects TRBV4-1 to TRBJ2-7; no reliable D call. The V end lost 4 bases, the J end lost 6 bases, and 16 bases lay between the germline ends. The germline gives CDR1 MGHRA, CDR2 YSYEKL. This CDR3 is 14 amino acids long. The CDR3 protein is CASSRLGIAAEQYF. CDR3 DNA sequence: TGCGCCAGCAGCCGCCTCGGCATAGCTGCCGAGCAGTACTTC.

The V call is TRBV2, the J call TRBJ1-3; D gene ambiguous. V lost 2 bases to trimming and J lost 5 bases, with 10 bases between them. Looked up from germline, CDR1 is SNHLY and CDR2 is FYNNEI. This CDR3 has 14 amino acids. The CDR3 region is CASSELRTRNTIYF. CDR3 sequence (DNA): TGTGCCAGCAGTGAACTCAGAACTCGAAACACCATATATTTT.

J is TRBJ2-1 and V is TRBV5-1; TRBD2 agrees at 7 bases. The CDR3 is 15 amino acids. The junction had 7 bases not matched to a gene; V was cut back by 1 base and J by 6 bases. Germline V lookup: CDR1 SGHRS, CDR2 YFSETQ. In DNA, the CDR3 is TGCGCCAGCAGCTTGTCGGCGGGAGAGGGCAATGAGCAGTTCTTC. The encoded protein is CASSLSAGEGNEQFF.

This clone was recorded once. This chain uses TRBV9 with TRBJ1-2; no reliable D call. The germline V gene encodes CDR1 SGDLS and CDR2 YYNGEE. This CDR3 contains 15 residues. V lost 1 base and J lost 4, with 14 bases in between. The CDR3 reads CASSVSPAIGYGYTF. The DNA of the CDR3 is TGTGCCAGCAGCGTATCCCCCGCCATTGGCTATGGCTACACCTTC.

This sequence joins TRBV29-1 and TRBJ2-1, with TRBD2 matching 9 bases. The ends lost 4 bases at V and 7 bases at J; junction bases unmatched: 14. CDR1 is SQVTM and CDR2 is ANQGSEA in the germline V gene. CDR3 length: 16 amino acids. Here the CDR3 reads CSVVSGTSLGVNEQFF. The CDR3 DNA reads TGCAGCGTTGTATCGGGGACTAGCTTGGGTGTGAATGAGCAGTTCTTC.

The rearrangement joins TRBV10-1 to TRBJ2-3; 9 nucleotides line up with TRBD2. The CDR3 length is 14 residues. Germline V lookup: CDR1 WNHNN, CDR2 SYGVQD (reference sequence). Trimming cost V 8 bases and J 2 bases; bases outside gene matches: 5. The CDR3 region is CASGPGLATDTQYF. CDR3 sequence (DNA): TGCGCCAGCGGCCCGGGACTAGCCACAGATACGCAGTATTTT.

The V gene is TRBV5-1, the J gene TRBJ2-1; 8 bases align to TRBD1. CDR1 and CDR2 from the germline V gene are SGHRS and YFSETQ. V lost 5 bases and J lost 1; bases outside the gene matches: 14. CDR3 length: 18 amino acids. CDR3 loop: CASSSNPGGELSYNEQFF. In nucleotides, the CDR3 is TGCGCCAGCAGTTCCAACCCAGGGGGCGAATTATCCTACAATGAGCAGTTCTTC. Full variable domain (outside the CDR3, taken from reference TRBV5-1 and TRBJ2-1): KAGVTQTPRYLIKTRGQQVTLSCSPISGHRSVSWYQQTPGQGLQFLFEYFSETQRNKGNFPGRFSGRQFSNSRSEMNVSTLELGDSALYLCASSSNPGGELSYNEQFFGPGTRLTVL.

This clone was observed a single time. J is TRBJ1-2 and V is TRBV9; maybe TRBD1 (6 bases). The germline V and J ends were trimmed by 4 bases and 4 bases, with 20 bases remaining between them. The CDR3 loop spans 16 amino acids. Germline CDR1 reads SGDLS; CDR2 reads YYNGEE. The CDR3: CASSSLDGTTVYGYTF. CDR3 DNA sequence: TGTGCCAGCAGCTCGTTGGACGGGACAACCGTCTATGGCTACACCTTC.

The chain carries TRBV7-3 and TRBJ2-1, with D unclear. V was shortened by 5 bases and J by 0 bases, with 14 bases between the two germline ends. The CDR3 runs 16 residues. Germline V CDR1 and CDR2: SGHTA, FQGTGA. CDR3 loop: CASSVMGTSSYNEQFF. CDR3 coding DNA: TGTGCCAGCAGCGTTATGGGAACGAGCTCCTACAATGAGCAGTTCTTC.